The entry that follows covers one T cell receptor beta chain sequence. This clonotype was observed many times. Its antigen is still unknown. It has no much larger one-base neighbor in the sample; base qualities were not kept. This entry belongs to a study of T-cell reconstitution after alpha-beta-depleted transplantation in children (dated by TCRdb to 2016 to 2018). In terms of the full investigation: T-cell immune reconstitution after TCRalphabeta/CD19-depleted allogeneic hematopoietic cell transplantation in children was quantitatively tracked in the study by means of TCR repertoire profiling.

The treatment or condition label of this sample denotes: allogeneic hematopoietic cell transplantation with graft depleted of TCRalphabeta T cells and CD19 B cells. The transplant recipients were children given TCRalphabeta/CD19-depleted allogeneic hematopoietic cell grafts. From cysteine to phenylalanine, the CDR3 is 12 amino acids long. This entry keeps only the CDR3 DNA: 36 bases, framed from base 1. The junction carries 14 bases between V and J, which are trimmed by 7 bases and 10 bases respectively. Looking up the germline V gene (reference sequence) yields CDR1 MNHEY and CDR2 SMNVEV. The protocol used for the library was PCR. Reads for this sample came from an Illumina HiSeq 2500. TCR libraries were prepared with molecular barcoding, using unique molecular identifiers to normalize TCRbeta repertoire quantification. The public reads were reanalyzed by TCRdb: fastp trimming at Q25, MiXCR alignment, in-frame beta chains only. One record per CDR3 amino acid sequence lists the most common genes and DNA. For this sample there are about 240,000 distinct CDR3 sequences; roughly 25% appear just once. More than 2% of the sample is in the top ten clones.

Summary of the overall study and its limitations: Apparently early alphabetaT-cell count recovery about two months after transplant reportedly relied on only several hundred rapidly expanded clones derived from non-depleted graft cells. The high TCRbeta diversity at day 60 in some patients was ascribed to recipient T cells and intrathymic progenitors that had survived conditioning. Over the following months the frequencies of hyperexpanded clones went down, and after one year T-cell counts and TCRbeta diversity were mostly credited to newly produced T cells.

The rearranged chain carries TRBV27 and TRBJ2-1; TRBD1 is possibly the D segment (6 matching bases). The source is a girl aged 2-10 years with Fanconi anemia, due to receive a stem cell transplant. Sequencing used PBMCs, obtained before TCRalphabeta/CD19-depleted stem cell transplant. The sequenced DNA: TGTGCCAGCAACTTCTCCGGGACAGAGCAGTTCTTC. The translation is CASNFSGTEQFF.